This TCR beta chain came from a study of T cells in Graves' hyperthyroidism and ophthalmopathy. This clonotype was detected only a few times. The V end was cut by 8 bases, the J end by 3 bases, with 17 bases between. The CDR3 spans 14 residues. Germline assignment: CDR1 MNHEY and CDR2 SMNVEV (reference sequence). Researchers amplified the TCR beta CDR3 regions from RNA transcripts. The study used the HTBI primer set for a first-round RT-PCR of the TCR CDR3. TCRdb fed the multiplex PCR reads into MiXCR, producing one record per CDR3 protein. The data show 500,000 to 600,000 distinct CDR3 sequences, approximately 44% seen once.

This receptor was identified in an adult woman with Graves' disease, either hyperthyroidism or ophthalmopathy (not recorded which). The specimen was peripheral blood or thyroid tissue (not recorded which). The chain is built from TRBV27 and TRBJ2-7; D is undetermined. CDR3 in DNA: TGTGCCAGCCGCCTATCGGAGTTCTTCTACGAGCAGTACTTC. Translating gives CASRLSEFFYEQYF.